These 22 T cell receptor beta chains came from one sample sequenced in a study of CD8+ T cells in alopecia areata. Reverse transcribed after extraction, RNA yielded cDNA as the sequencing template. Data came from immunoSEQ multiplex PCR; TCRdb stores just in-frame clones and leaves some out. Among some 130,000 clones listed, almost 50% were seen once. Specimen: CD8+ T cells sorted from blood, collected at week 0. These receptors originate from a human donor with alopecia areata.

This chain links TRBV5-4 with TRBJ1-1; D not certain. V was clipped by 4 bases and J by 0 bases, with 10 bases between them. CDR1 SGHNT and CDR2 YYREEE come from the germline V gene (reference sequence). This CDR3 is 14 amino acids long. CDR3 region: CASSTSGLNTEAFF. CDR3 nucleotides: TGTGCCAGCAGCACATCCGGGCTGAACACTGAAGCTTTCTTT.

In its sample, this clone was seen a few times. This chain uses TRBV6-5 with TRBJ2-2; D ambiguous. In germline, CDR1 is MNHEY, CDR2 SVGAGI. The V end lost 0 bases, the J end lost 4 bases, and 12 bases lay between the germline ends. The CDR3 has 16 amino acids. CDR3 sequence (DNA): TGTGCCAGCAGTTACTCGGTGAGCGAGGTCACCGGGGAGCTGTTTTTT. This translates into CASSYSVSEVTGELFF.

This chain links TRBV7-3 with TRBJ2-1; 8 nucleotides line up with TRBD2. Looked up from germline, CDR1 is SGHTA and CDR2 is FQGTGA. V lost 5 bases to trimming and J lost 4 bases; unmatched junction nucleotides: 7. This CDR3 comprises 15 residues. The CDR3 loop is CASSKSGGDYNEQFF. Here the CDR3 DNA reads TGTGCCAGCAGCAAAAGCGGGGGAGATTACAATGAGCAGTTCTTC.

The rearrangement links TRBV13 to TRBJ2-1; TRBD2 is a possible D gene (6 bases). This CDR3 region has 15 residues. The germline V gene has CDR1 PRHDT and CDR2 FYEKMQ (reference sequence). V was trimmed by 2 bases and J by 7 bases, leaving 15 bases between them. CDR3 sequence: CASSLSASGGNEQFF. CDR3 sequence (DNA): TGTGCCAGCAGCTTAAGTGCGTCTGGGGGGAATGAGCAGTTCTTC.

This clone has only one observation. The V call is TRBV29-1, the J call TRBJ1-5; no firm D call. This CDR3 contains 12 residues. V was shortened by 3 bases and J by 6 bases, with 9 bases between the two germline ends. CDR1 SQVTM and CDR2 ANQGSEA come from the germline V gene. CDR3 coding DNA: TGCAGCGTTGAGTTGGAGGGTCAGCCCCAGCATTTT. It encodes CSVELEGQPQHF.

In this sample, this clone turned up once. The chain recombines TRBV5-1 with TRBJ2-7; D is undetermined. This CDR3 has 13 amino acids. V dropped 0 bases and J dropped 2 bases, with 6 bases sitting between them. Per germline, CDR1 SGHRS and CDR2 YFSETQ. CDR3 residues: CASSLEMPYEQYF. CDR3 in DNA: TGCGCCAGCAGCTTGGAAATGCCCTACGAGCAGTACTTC.

The J gene is TRBJ1-4, the V gene TRBV25-1; 7 positions match TRBD1. Unmatched junction bases numbered 3, after V lost 2 bases and J lost 0 bases. The germline CDR1 and CDR2 sequences are MGHDK and SYGVNS. This CDR3 spans 16 amino acids. The DNA for the CDR3 is TGTGCCAGCAGTGAAGACAGGGTTGCAACTAATGAAAAACTGTTTTTT. As protein: CASSEDRVATNEKLFF.

The rearrangement joins TRBV7-9 to TRBJ1-1; no firm D call. V was shortened by 1 base and J by 1 base, with 10 bases between the two germline ends. The CDR3 covers 15 residues. Germline CDR1 is SEHNR and CDR2 is FQNEAQ (reference sequence). CDR3: CASSLVSAQNTEAFF. CDR3 nucleotide sequence: TGTGCCAGCAGCTTAGTATCGGCACAGAACACTGAAGCTTTCTTT.

The V and J genes are TRBV5-1 and TRBJ2-7, with 7 bases matching TRBD2. After removal of 9 bases from V and 0 bases from J, the junction contained 3 bases not matched to a gene. The CDR3 spans 12 residues. Germline CDR1 is SGHRS and CDR2 is YFSETQ. The DNA for the CDR3 is TGCGCCACCCGGGGGGACTCCTACGAGCAGTACTTC. This encodes CATRGDSYEQYF.

This clone was observed a handful of times. The chain combines TRBV10-3 with TRBJ1-6, with D possibly TRBD1 on 6 matching bases. Trimming stripped 7 bases from V and 3 bases from J, with 10 bases between. Germline loops: CDR1 ENHRY, CDR2 SYGVKD. The CDR3 is made up of 14 amino acids. The CDR3 protein is CAIKGDFYNSPLHF. In nucleotides, the CDR3 is TGTGCCATCAAGGGGGACTTCTATAATTCACCCCTCCACTTT.

The chain carries TRBV29-1 and TRBJ2-1; TRBD1 matches at 7 bases. The CDR3 contains 16 residues. CDR1 and CDR2 (germline): SQVTM, ANQGSEA. Trimming took 1 base from V and 7 from J; bases not matched to a gene: 13. DNA for the CDR3: TGCAGCGTTGAAGGAACGAACAGGGGAGAAGGGAATGAGCAGTTCTTC. Its translation is CSVEGTNRGEGNEQFF.

This chain links TRBV6-5 with TRBJ2-3, with D hard to call. V was cut by 4 bases and J by 1 base, with 6 bases left in between. The CDR3 totals 13 residues. Germline V CDR1 and CDR2: MNHEY, SVGAGI. CDR3 bases: TGTGCCAGCAGTTTTGACGGCACAGATACGCAGTATTTT. This encodes CASSFDGTDTQYF.

This clone was picked up a small number of times. V usage is TRBV6-5 and J usage is TRBJ2-1, with a possible D match to TRBD2 (5 bases). Trimming removed 6 bases from V and 3 bases from J, with 6 bases in between. The CDR3 length is 12 residues. Germline V lookup: CDR1 MNHEY, CDR2 SVGAGI. DNA of the CDR3: TGTGCCAGCAGCCGGGGCTACAATGAGCAGTTCTTC. Protein: CASSRGYNEQFF.

The chain uses TRBV11-2 and TRBJ1-6; 9 bases match TRBD1. CDR3 length: 16 amino acids. Germline CDR1 and CDR2: SGHAT and FQNNGV. J lost 12 bases, V lost 3 bases, and 12 bases had no gene match. The CDR3 protein is CASSFRQGQGDLPLHF. The DNA for the CDR3 is TGTGCCAGCAGCTTCCGTCAGGGACAGGGTGATTTACCCCTCCACTTT.

This clone was detected once. V is TRBV5-6 and J is TRBJ2-1; a weak D match, TRBD1 (6 bases). The CDR3 sequence is 15 residues long. V lost 1 base, J lost 3 bases, and 11 bases lay in between. Germline loops: CDR1 SGHDT, CDR2 YYEEEE. CDR3 nucleotide sequence: TGTGCCAGCAGCTTGTGGGGGCTCGGCTACAATGAGCAGTTCTTC. This encodes CASSLWGLGYNEQFF.

The CDR3 sequence is CASSPEGTQYF. In nucleotides, the CDR3 is TGTGCCAGCAGCCCCGAGGGGACCCAGTACTTC. V is TRBV7-3 and J is TRBJ2-5; TRBD2 might be the D (5 bases). V was trimmed by 5 bases and J by 7 bases, leaving 8 bases between them. This CDR3 is built from 11 residues. Germline CDR1 reads SGHTA; CDR2 reads FQGTGA. Using reference TRBV7-3 and TRBJ2-5 for the parts outside the CDR3, the full variable domain is GAGVSQTPSNKVTEKGKYVELRCDPISGHTALYWYRQSLGQGPEFLIYFQGTGAADDSGLPNDRFFAVRPEGSVSTLKIQRTERGDSAVYLCASSPEGTQYFGPGTRLLVL.

This clone was observed a handful of times. Other DNA sequences in the sample encode the same CDR3. The chain couples TRBV29-1 to TRBJ2-7; 7 bases align to TRBD1. Germline values: CDR1 SQVTM, CDR2 ANQGSEA. The J segment lost 0 bases and the V segment lost 4 bases, leaving 3 bases of the junction unmatched. This CDR3 has 13 residues. The DNA of the CDR3 is TGCAGCGTTGGAGGGGGCAGCTCCTACGAGCAGTACTTC. Its translation: CSVGGGSSYEQYF.

This sequence joins TRBV25-1 and TRBJ2-7, with D hard to call. The CDR3 contains 13 residues. CDR1 and CDR2 (germline): MGHDK, SYGVNS. V lost 4 bases and J 2 bases, leaving 9 bases between the germline ends. The CDR3 reads CASSGVSAYEQYF. The CDR3 bases are TGTGCCAGCAGTGGAGTCTCTGCCTACGAGCAGTACTTC.

The gene calls are TRBV25-1 and TRBJ1-1, with D perhaps matching TRBD1 (6 bases). CDR1 MGHDK and CDR2 SYGVNS come from the germline V gene. The length of the CDR3 is 15 residues. V shed 5 bases and J shed 0 bases, with 13 bases lying between them. The CDR3 spells CASSMGAGLNTEAFF. CDR3 sequence (DNA): TGTGCCAGCAGTATGGGGGCAGGGCTGAACACTGAAGCTTTCTTT.

With regard to this clone: This sample includes further DNA sequences coding for the same CDR3. The chain joins TRBV30 to TRBJ1-1; D is ambiguous. Germline CDR1 GTSNPN, CDR2 SVGIG (reference sequence). This CDR3 has 13 residues. V was trimmed by 0 bases and J by 3 bases, leaving 8 bases between them. The CDR3 DNA reads as TGTGCCTGGAGTGTACTTCGGGACACTGAAGCTTTCTTT. Amino acids: CAWSVLRDTEAFF. Using reference TRBV30 and TRBJ1-1 for the parts outside the CDR3, the full variable domain is SQTIHQWPATLVQPVGSPLSLECTVEGTSNPNLYWYRQAAGRGLQLLFYSVGIGQISSEVPQNLSASRPQDRQFILSSKKLLLSDSGFYLCAWSVLRDTEAFFGQGTRLTVV.

V gene TRBV13 combines with J gene TRBJ1-6, with 7 bases matching TRBD1. The germline V gene encodes CDR1 PRHDT and CDR2 FYEKMQ (reference sequence). With V trimmed by 2 bases and J by 7 bases, 8 bases remained unmatched. This CDR3 region has 16 residues. This chain's CDR3 is CASSLFGTARNSPLHF. CDR3 sequence (DNA): TGTGCCAGCAGCTTATTCGGGACAGCGCGCAATTCACCCCTCCACTTT.

The chain employs TRBV5-1 and TRBJ2-7; 9 bases line up with TRBD1. The CDR3 runs 18 residues. The germline V gene encodes CDR1 SGHRS and CDR2 YFSETQ. Trimming took 5 bases from V and 3 from J; bases not matched to a gene: 18. In nucleotides, the CDR3 is TGCGCCAGCAGTCTCGCGTCATACAGGGGGCGTTGGGGCTACGAGCAGTACTTC. Translating it yields CASSLASYRGRWGYEQYF.